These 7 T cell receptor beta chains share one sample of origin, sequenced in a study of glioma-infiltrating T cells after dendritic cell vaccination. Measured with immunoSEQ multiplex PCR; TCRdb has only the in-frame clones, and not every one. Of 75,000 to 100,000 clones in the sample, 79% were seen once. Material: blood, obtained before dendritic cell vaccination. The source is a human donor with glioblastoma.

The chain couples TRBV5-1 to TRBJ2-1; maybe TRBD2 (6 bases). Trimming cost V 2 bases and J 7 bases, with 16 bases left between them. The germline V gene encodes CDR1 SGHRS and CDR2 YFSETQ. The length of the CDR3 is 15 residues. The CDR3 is CASSFSSSVGNEQFF. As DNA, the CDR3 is TGCGCCAGCAGCTTCTCTTCTAGCGTAGGTAATGAGCAGTTCTTC.

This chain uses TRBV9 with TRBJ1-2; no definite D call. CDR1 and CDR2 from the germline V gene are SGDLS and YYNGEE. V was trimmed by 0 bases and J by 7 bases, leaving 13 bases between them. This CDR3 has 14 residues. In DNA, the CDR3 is TGTGCCAGCAGCGTAGATCGACGGGGAGCTGGCTACACCTTC. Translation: CASSVDRRGAGYTF.

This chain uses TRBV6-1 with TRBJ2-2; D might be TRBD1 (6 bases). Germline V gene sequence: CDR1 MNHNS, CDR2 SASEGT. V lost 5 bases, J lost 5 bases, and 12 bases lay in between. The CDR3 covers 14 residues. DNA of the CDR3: TGTGCCAGCAGTTCCACGAGGGGGACCGGGGAGCTGTTTTTT. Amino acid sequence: CASSSTRGTGELFF.

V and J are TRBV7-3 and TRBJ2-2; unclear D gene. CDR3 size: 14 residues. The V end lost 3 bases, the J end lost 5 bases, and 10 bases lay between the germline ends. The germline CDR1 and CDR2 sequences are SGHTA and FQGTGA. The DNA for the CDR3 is TGTGCCAGCAGCTTTTCTGCTAGGACCGGGGAGCTGTTTTTT. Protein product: CASSFSARTGELFF.

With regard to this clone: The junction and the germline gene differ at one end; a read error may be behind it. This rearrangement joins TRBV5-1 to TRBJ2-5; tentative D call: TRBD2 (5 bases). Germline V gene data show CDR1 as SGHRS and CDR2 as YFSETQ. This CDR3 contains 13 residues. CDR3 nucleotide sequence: TGCGCCAGCAACTTGGCCGGAGGAGAGACCCAGTACTTC. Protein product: CASNLAGGETQYF. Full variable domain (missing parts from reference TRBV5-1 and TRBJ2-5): KAGVTQTPRYLIKTRGQQVTLSCSPISGHRSVSWYQQTPGQGLQFLFEYFSETQRNKGNFPGRFSGRQFSNSRSEMNVSTLELGDSALYLCASNLAGGETQYFGPGTRLLVL.

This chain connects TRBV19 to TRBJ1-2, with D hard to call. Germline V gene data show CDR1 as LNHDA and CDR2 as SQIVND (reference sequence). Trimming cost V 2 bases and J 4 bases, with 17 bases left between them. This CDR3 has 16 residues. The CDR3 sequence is CASSISPGGIGYGYTF. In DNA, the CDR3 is TGTGCCAGTAGTATATCGCCCGGAGGAATCGGCTATGGCTACACCTTC.

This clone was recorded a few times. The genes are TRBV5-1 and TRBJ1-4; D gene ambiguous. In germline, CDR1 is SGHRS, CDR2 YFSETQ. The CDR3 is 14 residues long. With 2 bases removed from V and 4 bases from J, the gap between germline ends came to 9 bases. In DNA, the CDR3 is TGCGCCAGCAGCTTCGGTCAGGTTAATGAAAAACTGTTTTTT. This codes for CASSFGQVNEKLFF.